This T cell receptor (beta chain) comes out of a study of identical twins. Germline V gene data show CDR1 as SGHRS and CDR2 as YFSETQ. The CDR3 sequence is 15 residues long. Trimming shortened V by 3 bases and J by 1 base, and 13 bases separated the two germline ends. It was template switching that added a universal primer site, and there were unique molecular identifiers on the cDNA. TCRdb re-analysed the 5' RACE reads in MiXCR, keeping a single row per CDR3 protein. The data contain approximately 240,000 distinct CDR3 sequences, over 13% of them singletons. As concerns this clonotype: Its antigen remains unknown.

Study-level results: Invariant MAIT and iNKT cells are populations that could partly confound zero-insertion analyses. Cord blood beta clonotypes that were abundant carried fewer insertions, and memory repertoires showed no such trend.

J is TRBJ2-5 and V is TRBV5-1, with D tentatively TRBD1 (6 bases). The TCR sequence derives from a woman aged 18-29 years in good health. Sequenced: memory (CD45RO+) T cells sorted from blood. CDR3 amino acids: CASSWGVDSQETQYF. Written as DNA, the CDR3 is TGCGCCAGCAGCTGGGGCGTGGACAGCCAAGAGACCCAGTACTTC.